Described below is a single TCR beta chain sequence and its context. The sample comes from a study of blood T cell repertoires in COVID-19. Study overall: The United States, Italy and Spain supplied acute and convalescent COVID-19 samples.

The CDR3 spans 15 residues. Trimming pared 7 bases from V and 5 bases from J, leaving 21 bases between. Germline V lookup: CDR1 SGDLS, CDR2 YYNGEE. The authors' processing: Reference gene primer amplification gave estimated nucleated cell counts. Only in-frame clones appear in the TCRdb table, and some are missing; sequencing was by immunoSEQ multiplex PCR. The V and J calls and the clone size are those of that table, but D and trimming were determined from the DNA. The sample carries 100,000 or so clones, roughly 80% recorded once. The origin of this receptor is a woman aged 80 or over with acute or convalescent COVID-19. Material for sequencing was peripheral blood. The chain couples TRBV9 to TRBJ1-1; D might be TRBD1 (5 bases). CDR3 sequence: CASAAFGHAGTEAFF. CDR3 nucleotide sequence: TGTGCCAGCGCTGCTTTTGGACATGCTGGGACTGAAGCTTTCTTT.